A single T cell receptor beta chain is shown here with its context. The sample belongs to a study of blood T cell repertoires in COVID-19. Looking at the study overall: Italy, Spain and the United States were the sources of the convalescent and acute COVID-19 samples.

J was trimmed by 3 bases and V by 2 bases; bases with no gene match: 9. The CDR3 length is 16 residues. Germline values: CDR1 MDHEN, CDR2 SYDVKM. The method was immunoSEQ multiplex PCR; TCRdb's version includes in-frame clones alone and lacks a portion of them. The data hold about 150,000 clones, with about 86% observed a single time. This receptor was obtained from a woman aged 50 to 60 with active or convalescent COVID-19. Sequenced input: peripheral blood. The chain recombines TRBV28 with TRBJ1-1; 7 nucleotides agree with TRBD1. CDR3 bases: TGTGCCAGCAGTTTAGGCCAAACGACAGGGTACACTGAAGCTTTCTTT. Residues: CASSLGQTTGYTEAFF. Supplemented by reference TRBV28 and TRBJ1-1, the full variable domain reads DVKVTQSSRYLVKRTGEKVFLECVQDMDHENMFWYRQDPGLGLRLIYFSYDVKMKEKGDIPEGYSVSREKKERFSLILESASTNQTSMYLCASSLGQTTGYTEAFFGQGTRLTVV.